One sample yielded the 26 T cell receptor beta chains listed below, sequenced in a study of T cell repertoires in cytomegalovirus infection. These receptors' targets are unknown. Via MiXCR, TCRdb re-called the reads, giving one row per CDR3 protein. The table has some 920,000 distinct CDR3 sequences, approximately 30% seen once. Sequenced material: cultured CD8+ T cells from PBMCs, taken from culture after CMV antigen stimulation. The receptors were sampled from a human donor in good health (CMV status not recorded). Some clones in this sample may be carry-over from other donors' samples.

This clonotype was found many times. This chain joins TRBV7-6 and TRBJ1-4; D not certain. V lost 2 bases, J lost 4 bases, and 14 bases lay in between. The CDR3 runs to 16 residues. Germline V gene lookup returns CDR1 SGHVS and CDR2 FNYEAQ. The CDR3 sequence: CASSLIWGSGNEKLFF. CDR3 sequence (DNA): TGTGCCAGCAGCTTAATATGGGGATCGGGTAATGAAAAACTGTTTTTT. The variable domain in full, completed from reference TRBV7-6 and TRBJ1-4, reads GAGVSQSPRYKVTKRGQDVALRCDPISGHVSLYWYRQALGQGPEFLTYFNYEAQQDKSGLPNDRFSAERPEGSISTLTIQRTEQRDSAMYRCASSLIWGSGNEKLFFGSGTQLSVL.

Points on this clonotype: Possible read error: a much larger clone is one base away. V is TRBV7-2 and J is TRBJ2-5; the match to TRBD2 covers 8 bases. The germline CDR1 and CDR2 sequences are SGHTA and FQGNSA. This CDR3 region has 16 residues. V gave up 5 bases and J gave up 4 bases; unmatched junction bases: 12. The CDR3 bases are TGTGCCAGCAGCCCCTGGACTAGCTACCCTCGAGAGACCCAGTACTTC. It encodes CASSPWTSYPRETQYF.

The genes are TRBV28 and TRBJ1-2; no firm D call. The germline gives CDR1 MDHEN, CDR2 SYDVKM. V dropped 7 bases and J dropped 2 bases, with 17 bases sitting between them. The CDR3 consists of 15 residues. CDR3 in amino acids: CASTQTVDLNYGYTF. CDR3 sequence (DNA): TGTGCCAGCACTCAAACGGTAGATCTAAACTATGGCTACACCTTC.

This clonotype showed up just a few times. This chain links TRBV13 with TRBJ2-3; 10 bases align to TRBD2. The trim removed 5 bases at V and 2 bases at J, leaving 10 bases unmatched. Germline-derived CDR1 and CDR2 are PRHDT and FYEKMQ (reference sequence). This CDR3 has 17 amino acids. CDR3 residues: CASSLSGGPTNTDTQYF. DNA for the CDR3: TGTGCCAGCAGCCTTAGCGGGGGGCCAACTAACACAGATACGCAGTATTTT.

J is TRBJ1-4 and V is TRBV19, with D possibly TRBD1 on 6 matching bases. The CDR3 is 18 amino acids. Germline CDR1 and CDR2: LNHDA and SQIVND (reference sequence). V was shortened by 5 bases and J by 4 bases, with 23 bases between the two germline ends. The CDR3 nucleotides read TGTGCCAGTAGTCCTCGACAGGTTGGAGGGAAACTTAATGAAAAACTGTTTTTT. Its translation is CASSPRQVGGKLNEKLFF.

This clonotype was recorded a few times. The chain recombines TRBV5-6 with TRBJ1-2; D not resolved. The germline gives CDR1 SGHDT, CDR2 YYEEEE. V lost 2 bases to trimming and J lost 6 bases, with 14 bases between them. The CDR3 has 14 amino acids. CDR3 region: CASSFGRPADGYTF. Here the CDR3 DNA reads TGTGCCAGCAGCTTTGGCCGACCTGCGGATGGCTACACCTTC.

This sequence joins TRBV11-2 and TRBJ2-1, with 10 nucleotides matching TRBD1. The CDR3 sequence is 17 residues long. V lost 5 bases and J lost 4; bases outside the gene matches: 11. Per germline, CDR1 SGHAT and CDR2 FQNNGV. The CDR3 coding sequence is TGTGCCAGCAGCGGTGCGGTAGGGACAGGGGTTTACAATGAGCAGTTCTTC. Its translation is CASSGAVGTGVYNEQFF.

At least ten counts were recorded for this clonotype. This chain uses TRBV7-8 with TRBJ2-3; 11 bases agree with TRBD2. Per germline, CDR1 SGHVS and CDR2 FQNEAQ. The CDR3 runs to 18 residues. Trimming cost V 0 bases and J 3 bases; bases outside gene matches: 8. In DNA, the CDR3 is TGTGCCAGCAGCTTAGCGGGGGCCGGGACTAGCGGTACAGATACGCAGTATTTT. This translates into CASSLAGAGTSGTDTQYF.

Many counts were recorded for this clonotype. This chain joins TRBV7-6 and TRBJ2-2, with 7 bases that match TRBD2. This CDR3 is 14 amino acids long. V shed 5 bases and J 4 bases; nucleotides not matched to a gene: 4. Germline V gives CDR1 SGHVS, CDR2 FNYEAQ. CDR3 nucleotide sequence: TGTGCCAGCAGCCCCGCTAGCGGCACCGGGGAGCTGTTTTTT. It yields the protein CASSPASGTGELFF. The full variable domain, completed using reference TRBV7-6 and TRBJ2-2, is GAGVSQSPRYKVTKRGQDVALRCDPISGHVSLYWYRQALGQGPEFLTYFNYEAQQDKSGLPNDRFSAERPEGSISTLTIQRTEQRDSAMYRCASSPASGTGELFFGEGSRLTVL.

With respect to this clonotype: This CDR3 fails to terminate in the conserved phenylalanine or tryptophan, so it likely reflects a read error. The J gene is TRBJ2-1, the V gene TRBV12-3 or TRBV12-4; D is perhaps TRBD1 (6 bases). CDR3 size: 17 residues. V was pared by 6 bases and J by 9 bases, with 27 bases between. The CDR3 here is CASSLTGTPKGRIEQFI. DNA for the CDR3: TGTGCCAGCAGCCTTACCGGGACACCGAAAGGCCGAATTGAGCAGTTCATC.

As DNA, the CDR3 is TGTGCCAGCAGCACGACAGGGGGGTCCTACGAGCAGTACTTC. It yields the protein CASSTTGGSYEQYF. The chain is built from TRBV5-8 and TRBJ2-7; 9 nucleotides align to TRBD1. The CDR3 runs 14 residues. V was pared by 4 bases and J by 1 base, with 3 bases of the junction left unmatched. Germline CDR1 is SGHTS and CDR2 is YDEGEE. The full variable domain, with the rest looked up from reference TRBV5-8 and TRBJ2-7, is EAGVTQSPTHLIKTRGQQATLRCSPISGHTSVYWYQQALGLGLQFLLWYDEGEERNRGNFPPRFSGRQFPNYSSELNVNALELEDSALYLCASSTTGGSYEQYFGPGTRLTVT.

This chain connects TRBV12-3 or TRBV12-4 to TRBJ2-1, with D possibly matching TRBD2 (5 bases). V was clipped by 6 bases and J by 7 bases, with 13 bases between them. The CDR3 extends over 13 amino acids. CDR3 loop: CASSPGIRNEQFF. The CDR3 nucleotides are TGTGCCAGCAGCCCCGGGATCAGAAATGAGCAGTTCTTC.

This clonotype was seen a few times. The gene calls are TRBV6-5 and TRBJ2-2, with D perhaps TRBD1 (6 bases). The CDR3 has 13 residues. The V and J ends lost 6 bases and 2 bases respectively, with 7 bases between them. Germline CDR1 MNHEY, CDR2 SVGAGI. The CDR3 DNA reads TGTGCCAGCAGACAGGGAAACACCGGGGAGCTGTTTTTT. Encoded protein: CASRQGNTGELFF.

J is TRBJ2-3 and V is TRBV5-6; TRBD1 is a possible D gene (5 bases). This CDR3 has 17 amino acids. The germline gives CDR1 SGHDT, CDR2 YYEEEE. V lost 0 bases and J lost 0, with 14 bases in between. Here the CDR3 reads CASSLADQGMSTDTQYF. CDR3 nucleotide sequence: TGTGCCAGCAGCTTGGCTGACCAGGGTATGAGCACAGATACGCAGTATTTT.

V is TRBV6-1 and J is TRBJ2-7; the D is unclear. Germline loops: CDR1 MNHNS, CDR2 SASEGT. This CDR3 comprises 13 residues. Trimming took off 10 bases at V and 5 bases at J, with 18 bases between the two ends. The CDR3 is CATKPEPRHEQYF. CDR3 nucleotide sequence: TGTGCCACTAAACCCGAGCCTCGCCACGAGCAGTACTTC.

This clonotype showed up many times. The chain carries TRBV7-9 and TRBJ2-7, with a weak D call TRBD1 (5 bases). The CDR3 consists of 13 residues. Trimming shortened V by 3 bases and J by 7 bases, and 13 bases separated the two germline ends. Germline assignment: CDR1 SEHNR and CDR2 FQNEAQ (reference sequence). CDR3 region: CASSFYRMSEQYF. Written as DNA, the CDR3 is TGTGCCAGCAGCTTCTACAGGATGTCGGAGCAGTACTTC.

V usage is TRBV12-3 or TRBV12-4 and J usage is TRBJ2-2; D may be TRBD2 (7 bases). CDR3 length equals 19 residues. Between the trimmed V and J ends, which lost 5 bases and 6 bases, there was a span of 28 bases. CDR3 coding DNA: TGTGCCAGCAGTCCACTATATGGGGGCGCGGGGGCGAGGGCCGGGGAGCTGTTTTTT. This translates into CASSPLYGGAGARAGELFF.

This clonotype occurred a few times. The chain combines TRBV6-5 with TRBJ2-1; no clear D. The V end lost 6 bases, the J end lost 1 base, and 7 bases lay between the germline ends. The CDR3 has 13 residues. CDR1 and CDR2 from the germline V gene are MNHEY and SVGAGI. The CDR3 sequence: CASRGRSYNEQFF. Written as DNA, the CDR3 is TGTGCCAGCAGGGGAAGGTCCTACAATGAGCAGTTCTTC.

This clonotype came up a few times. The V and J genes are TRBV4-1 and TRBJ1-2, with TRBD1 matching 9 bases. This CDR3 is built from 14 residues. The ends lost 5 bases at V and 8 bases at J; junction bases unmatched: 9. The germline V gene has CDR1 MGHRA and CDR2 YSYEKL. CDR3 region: CASSSWTGDRGYTF. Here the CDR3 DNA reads TGCGCCAGCAGCTCTTGGACAGGGGATCGCGGCTACACCTTC.

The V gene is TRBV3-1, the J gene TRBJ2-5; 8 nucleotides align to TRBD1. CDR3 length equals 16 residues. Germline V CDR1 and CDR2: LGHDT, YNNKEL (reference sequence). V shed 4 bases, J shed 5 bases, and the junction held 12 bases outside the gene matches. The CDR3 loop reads CASSLPRDRWRETQYF. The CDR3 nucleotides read TGTGCCAGCAGCCTCCCTCGGGACAGGTGGAGGGAGACCCAGTACTTC.

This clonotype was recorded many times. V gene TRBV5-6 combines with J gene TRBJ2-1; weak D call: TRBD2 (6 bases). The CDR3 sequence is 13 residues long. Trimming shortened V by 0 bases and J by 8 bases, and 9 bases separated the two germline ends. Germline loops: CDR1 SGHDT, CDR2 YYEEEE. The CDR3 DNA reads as TGTGCCAGCAGCTTGGGTCGCGGGGATGAGCAGTTCTTC. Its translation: CASSLGRGDEQFF.

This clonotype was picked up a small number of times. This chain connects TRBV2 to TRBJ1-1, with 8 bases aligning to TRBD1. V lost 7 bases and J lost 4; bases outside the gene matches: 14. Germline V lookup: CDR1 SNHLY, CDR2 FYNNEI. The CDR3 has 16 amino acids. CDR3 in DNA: TGTGCCAGCAAACGACACACACAGGGGGTAACCACTGAAGCTTTCTTT. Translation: CASKRHTQGVTTEAFF.

The CDR3 nucleotides are TGTGCCAGCAGTGATGGTCCGGGACAGGAAAACTACGAGCAGTACTTC. Residues: CASSDGPGQENYEQYF. The genes are TRBV6-1 and TRBJ2-7; 8 bases line up with TRBD1. The CDR3 extends over 16 amino acids. Germline assignment: CDR1 MNHNS and CDR2 SASEGT. Trimming cost V 3 bases and J 3 bases; bases outside gene matches: 10.

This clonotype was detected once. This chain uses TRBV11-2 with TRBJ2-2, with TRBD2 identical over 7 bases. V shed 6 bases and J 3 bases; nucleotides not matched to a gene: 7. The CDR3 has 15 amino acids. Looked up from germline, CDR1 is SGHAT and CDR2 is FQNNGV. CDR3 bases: TGTGCCAGCAGTTCTCTAGCGGTACACACCGGGGAGCTGTTTTTT. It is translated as CASSSLAVHTGELFF.

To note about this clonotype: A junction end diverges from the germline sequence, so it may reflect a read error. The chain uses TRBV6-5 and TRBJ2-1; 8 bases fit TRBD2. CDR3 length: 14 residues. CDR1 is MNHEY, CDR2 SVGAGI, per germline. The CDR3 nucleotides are TGTGCCGGCAGCTTAGCGGGGAATAACAATGAGCAGTTCTTC. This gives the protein CAGSLAGNNNEQFF.

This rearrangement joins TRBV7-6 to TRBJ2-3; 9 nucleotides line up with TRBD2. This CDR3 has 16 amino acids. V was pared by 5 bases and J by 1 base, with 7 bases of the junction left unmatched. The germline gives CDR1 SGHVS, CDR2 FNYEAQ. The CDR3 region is CASSPPASGGTDTQYF. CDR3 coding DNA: TGTGCCAGCAGCCCCCCGGCTAGCGGGGGCACAGATACGCAGTATTTT.